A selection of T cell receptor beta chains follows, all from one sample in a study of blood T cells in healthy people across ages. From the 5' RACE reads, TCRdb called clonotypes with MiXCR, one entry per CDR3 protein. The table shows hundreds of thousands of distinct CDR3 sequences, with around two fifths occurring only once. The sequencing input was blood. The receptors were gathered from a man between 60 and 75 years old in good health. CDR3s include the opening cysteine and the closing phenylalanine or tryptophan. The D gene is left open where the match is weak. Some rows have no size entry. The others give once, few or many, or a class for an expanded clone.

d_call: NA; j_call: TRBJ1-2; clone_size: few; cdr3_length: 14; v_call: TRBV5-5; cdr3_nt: TGTGCCAGCAGCTTGGCCCCAAACACAGATGGCTACACCTTC; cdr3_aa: CASSLAPNTDGYTF
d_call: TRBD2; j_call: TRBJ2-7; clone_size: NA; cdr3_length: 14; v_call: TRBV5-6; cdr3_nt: TGTGCCAGCAGCTTACTAGCGACGGCGGAGGAGCAGTACTTC; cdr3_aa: CASSLLATAEEQYF
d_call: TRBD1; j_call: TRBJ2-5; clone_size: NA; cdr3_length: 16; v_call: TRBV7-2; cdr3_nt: TGTGCCAGCAGCTTATTAGGACAGGGTTCGGGGGAGACCCAGTACTTC; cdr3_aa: CASSLLGQGSGETQYF
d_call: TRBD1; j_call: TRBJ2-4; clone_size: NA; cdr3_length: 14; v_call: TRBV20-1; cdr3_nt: TGCAGTGCTATTAAAAGGACAGGGGGCAGGGAGCAGTACTTC; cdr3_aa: CSAIKRTGGREQYF
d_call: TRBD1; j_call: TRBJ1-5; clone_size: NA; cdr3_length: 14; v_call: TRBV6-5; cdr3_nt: TGTGTCAGCAGCACCGACAGGGTTAATCAGCCCCAGCATTTT; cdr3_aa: CVSSTDRVNQPQHF
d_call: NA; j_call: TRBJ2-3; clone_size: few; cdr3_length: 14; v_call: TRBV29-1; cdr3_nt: TGCAGCTCCAGACAAGATTGGAACACAGATACGCAGTATTTT; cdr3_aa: CSSRQDWNTDTQYF
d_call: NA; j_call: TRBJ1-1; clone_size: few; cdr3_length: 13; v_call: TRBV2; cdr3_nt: TGTGCCAGCACCAATGACGGGAACACTGAAGCTTTCTTT; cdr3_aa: CASTNDGNTEAFF
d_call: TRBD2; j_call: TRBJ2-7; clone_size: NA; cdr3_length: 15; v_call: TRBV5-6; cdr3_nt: TGTGCCAGCAGCTTGGGACTAGCGGGGGGGCTTGAGCAGTACTTC; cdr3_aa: CASSLGLAGGLEQYF
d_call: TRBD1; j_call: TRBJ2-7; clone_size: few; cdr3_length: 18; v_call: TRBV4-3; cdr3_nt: TGCGCCAGCAGCCAAGAGACCTTTGACGGACAGGGAAAATACGAGCAGTACTTC; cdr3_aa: CASSQETFDGQGKYEQYF
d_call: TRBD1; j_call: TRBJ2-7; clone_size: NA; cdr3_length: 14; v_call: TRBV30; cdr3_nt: TGTGCCTGGAGTCCCGGGACAGGGCCCCACGAGCAGTACTTC; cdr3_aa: CAWSPGTGPHEQYF
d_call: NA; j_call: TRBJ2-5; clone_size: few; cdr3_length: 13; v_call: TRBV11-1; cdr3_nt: TGTGCCAGCAGCTTAGTGGGAATCCATACCCAGTACTTC; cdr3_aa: CASSLVGIHTQYF
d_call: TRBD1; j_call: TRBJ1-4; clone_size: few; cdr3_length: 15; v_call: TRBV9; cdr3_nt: TGTGCCAGCAGCGGGCAGACAGGGGGCGCGGAAAAACTGTTTTTT; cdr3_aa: CASSGQTGGAEKLFF
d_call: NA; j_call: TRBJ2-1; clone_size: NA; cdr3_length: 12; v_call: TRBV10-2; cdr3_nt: TGCGCCAGCAGTGAGGGGAGTTATGAGCAGTTCTTC; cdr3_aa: CASSEGSYEQFF
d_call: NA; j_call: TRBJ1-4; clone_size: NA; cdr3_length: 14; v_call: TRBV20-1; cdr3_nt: TGCAGTGCCTTTGGAGCTGCAACTAATGAAAAACTGTTTTTT; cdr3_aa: CSAFGAATNEKLFF
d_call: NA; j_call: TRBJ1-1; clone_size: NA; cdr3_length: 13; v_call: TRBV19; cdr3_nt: TGTGCCAGTAGTATCTCCGGGAACACTGAAGCTTTCTTT; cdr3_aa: CASSISGNTEAFF
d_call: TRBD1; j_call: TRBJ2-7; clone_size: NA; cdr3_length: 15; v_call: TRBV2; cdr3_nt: TGTGCCAGCAGTGTAACAGGGGAGAGCTCCTACGAGCAGTACTTC; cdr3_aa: CASSVTGESSYEQYF
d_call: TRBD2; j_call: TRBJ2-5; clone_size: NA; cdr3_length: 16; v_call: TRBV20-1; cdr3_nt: TGCAGTGCTAGAGATCTATTAGCGGGGGCCCAAGAGACCCAGTACTTC; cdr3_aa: CSARDLLAGAQETQYF
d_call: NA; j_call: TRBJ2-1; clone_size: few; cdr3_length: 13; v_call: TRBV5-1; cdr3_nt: TGCGCCAGCAGCCATCTCGGCAAAGATGAGCAGTTCTTC; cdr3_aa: CASSHLGKDEQFF
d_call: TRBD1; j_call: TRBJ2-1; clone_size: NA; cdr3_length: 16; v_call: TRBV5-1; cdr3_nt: TGCGCCAGCAGCTTGGCCTACAGGGGTAACTACAATGAGCAGTTCTTC; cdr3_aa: CASSLAYRGNYNEQFF
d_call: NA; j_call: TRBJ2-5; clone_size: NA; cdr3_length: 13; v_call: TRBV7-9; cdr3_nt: TGTGCCAGCAGCTCAGACACGATCGGGGAGCAGTACTTC; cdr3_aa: CASSSDTIGEQYF
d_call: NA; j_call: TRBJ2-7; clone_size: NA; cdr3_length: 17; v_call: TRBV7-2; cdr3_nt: TGTGCCAGCAGCTTAGGCGGTGATTCTTACTTGGCGTACGAGCAGTACTTC; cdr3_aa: CASSLGGDSYLAYEQYF
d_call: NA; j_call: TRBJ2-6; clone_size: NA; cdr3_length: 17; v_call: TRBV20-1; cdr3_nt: TGCAGTGCTAGAGAAGGACAGCCCTTCTCTGGGGCCAACGTCCTGACTTTC; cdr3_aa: CSAREGQPFSGANVLTF
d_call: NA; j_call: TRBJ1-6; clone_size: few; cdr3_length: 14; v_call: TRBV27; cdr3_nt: TGTGCCAGCAGTTTAAGGGGGATTAATTCACCCCTCCACTTT; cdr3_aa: CASSLRGINSPLHF
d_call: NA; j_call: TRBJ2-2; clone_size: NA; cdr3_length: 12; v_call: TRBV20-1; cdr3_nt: TGCAGTGCTAGAAGAGACACCGGGGAGCTGTTTTTT; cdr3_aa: CSARRDTGELFF
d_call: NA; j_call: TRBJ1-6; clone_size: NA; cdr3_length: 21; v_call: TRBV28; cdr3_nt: TGTGCCAGCAGTTTGTTGAGGGCGACGATACCGAGGAGCTCCTATAATTCACCCCTCCACTTT; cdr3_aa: CASSLLRATIPRSSYNSPLHF
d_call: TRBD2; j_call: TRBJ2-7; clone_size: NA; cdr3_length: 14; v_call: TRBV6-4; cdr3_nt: TGTGCCAGCAGTGCTGTAGCGGGGGGGGATGAGCAGTACTTC; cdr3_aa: CASSAVAGGDEQYF
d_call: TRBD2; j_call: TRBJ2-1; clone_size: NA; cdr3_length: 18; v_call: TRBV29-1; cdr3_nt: TGCAGCGTTGATGGACTAGCGGGGGGCTTGAGCTCCTACAATGAGCAGTTCTTC; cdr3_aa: CSVDGLAGGLSSYNEQFF
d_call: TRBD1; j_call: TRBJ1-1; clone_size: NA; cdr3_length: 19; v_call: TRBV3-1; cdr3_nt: TGTGCCAGCAGCCAAGATCTATTCTGGACAGGGAAAAGGAACACTGAAGCTTTCTTT; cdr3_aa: CASSQDLFWTGKRNTEAFF
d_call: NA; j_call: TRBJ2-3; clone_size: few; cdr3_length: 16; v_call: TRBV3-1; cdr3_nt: TGTGCCAGCAGCCAAGACTGGCGTACCAACACAGATACGCAGTATTTT; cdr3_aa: CASSQDWRTNTDTQYF
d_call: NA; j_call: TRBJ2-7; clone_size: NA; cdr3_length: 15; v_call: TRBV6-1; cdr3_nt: TGTGCCAGCAGTGAAGCGGGCGGAAGCTCCTACGAGCAGTACTTC; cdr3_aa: CASSEAGGSSYEQYF
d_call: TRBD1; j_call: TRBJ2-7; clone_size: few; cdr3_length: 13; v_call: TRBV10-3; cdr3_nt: TGTGCCATCAGCCCGGGACAGGGAGGCGAGCAGTACTTC; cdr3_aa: CAISPGQGGEQYF
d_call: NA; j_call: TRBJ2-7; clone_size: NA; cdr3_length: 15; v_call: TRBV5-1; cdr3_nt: TGCGCCAGCAGCTTGGCCCCCATGGGGGCCTACGAGCAGTACTTC; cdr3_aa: CASSLAPMGAYEQYF
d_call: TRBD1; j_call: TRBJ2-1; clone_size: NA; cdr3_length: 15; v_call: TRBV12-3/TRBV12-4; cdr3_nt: TGTGCCAGCAGTCTACCGGGACAGGGGATACGTGAGCAGTTCTTC; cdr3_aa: CASSLPGQGIREQFF
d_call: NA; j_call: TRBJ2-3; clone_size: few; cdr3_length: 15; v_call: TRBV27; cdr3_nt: TGTGCCAGCACCAGAATGGCGGGGTACACAGATACGCAGTATTTT; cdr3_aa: CASTRMAGYTDTQYF
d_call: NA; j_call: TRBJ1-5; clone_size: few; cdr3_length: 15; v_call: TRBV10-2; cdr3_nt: TGCGCCAGCAGTGAGGGTAGGGCCCACAATCAGCCCCAGCATTTT; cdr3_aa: CASSEGRAHNQPQHF
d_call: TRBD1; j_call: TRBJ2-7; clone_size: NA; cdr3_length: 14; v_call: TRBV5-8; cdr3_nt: TGTGCCAGCAGCCCCGGGACAGGCTATGACGAGCAGTACTTC; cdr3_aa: CASSPGTGYDEQYF
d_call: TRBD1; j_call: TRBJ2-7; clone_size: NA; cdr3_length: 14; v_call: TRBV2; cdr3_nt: TGTGGCAGCAGCCCGGGACAGGGCGTCTACGAGCAGTACTTC; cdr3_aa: CGSSPGQGVYEQYF
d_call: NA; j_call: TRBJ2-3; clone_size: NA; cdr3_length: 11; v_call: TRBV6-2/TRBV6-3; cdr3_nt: TGTGCCAGCGGGGAAGGAGATACGCAGTATTTT; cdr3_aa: CASGEGDTQYF
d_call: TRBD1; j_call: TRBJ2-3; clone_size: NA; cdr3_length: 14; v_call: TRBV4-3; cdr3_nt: TGCGCCAGCACAGACAGGGGCCTCACAGATACGCAGTATTTT; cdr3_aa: CASTDRGLTDTQYF
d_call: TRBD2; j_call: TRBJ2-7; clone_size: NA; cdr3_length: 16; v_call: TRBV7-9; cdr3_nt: TGTGCCAGCAGCCATGATTTAAGCGGGGGCCAATGGGACCAGTACTTC; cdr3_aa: CASSHDLSGGQWDQYF
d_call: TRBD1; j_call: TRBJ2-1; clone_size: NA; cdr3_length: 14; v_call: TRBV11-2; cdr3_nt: TGTGCCAGCAGCCCCGGGACAGGCCTATATGAAGCTTTCTTC; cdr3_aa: CASSPGTGLYEAFF
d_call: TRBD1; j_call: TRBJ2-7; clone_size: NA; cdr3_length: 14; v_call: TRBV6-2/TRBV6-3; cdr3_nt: TGTGCCAGCACCGACAGGGGTGAGGTTACCGAGCAGTACTTC; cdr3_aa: CASTDRGEVTEQYF